The clone carrying this TCR beta chain was observed many times. The CDR3 loop spans 15 amino acids. CDR1 KGHDR and CDR2 SFDVKD come from the germline V gene. V was clipped by 8 bases and J by 3 bases, with 17 bases between them. This sample is drawn from a study of metastatic and nonmetastatic thyroid tumors. TCRdb ran MiXCR on the PCR reads. The sample includes tens of thousands of clones, more than 20% of them seen just once. Prior to thyroid surgery, none of the patients had received any treatment. The sequence was collected from a male donor with papillary thyroid cancer or a benign thyroid nodule (not recorded which). Some clones in this sample may be carry-over from other donors' samples. The sample consisted of blood. The chain recombines TRBV24-1 with TRBJ2-3; the D call may be TRBD1 or TRBD2 (5 bases each). The CDR3 DNA follows: TGTGCCACCAACCCCGGGCAGGGAGCGACAGATACGCAGTATTTT. It is translated as CATNPGQGATDTQYF.